The 32 T cell receptor beta chains given below trace back to one sample, sequenced in a study of Ad26.COV2.S vaccination and SARS-CoV-2 variants. TCRdb's copy holds only in-frame clones and misses some; the assay was immunoSEQ multiplex PCR. The sample yields around 370,000 clones, around 90% seen once. Sequencing was performed on peripheral blood, taken after recovery from COVID-19. These receptors came from a human donor who had recovered from COVID-19.

The V gene is TRBV27, the J gene TRBJ1-6, with D unresolved. Trimming stripped 3 bases from V and 7 bases from J, with 13 bases between. There are 15 residues in the CDR3. CDR1 MNHEY and CDR2 SMNVEV come from the germline V gene (reference sequence). The CDR3 sequence is CASSFGGEINSPLHF. In nucleotides, the CDR3 is TGTGCCAGCAGTTTTGGTGGGGAAATAAATTCACCCCTCCACTTT.

The V and J genes are TRBV6-5 and TRBJ1-1; no clear D. CDR3 length: 14 amino acids. Germline values: CDR1 MNHEY, CDR2 SVGAGI. Trimming pared 4 bases from V and 4 bases from J, leaving 13 bases between. CDR3 sequence: CASSLDRSGTEAFF. The CDR3 DNA follows: TGTGCCAGCAGTTTAGACCGGTCCGGCACTGAAGCTTTCTTT.

The chain couples TRBV9 to TRBJ2-2; D might be TRBD2 (6 bases). V was trimmed by 0 bases and J by 2 bases, leaving 14 bases between them. Looked up from germline, CDR1 is SGDLS and CDR2 is YYNGEE. The CDR3 contains 17 residues. CDR3 coding DNA: TGTGCCAGCAGCGTAGTTGGGGGGACCTTTAACACCGGGGAGCTGTTTTTT. Its protein product is CASSVVGGTFNTGELFF.

J is TRBJ2-1 and V is TRBV4-1, with 10 bases matching TRBD1. The V gene end was trimmed by 0 bases and the J gene end by 10 bases; junction bases not matched to a gene: 6. CDR1 and CDR2 from the germline V gene are MGHRA and YSYEKL. CDR3 length: 15 amino acids. This chain's CDR3 is CASSQDGTGAWEQFF. DNA for the CDR3: TGCGCCAGCAGCCAAGATGGGACAGGGGCCTGGGAGCAGTTCTTC.

The genes are TRBV9 and TRBJ1-6; D possibly corresponds to TRBD1 (6 bases). Trimming removed 3 bases from V and 10 bases from J, with 17 bases in between. This CDR3 has 15 residues. Germline V gene lookup returns CDR1 SGDLS and CDR2 YYNGEE. The DNA for the CDR3 is TGTGCCAGCAGCGGAGGGTCCAGGGGAGGGTCACCCCTCCACTTT. The encoded protein is CASSGGSRGGSPLHF.

This chain uses TRBV6-5 with TRBJ1-2; perhaps TRBD1 as D (6 bases). The CDR3 sequence is 14 residues long. Germline assignment: CDR1 MNHEY and CDR2 SVGAGI. V lost 5 bases and J 4 bases, leaving 14 bases between the germline ends. CDR3 DNA sequence: TGTGCCAGCAGTCCCCCGACAGGAGGCTATGGCTACACCTTC. The encoded protein is CASSPPTGGYGYTF.

The chain is built from TRBV10-1 and TRBJ2-3; no reliable D call. The CDR3 has 12 residues. The germline V gene encodes CDR1 WNHNN and CDR2 SYGVQD (reference sequence). Between the trimmed V and J ends, which lost 6 bases and 6 bases, there was a span of 10 bases. CDR3 region: CASSAGEDTQYF. The DNA for the CDR3 is TGCGCCAGCAGCGCAGGAGAGGATACGCAGTATTTT.

This chain joins TRBV5-1 and TRBJ2-6; no firm D call. V shed 0 bases and J shed 2 bases, with 6 bases lying between them. From germline, CDR1 is SGHRS and CDR2 YFSETQ. There are 15 residues in the CDR3. The CDR3 protein is CASSLASAGANVLTF. CDR3 coding DNA: TGCGCCAGCAGCTTGGCTTCGGCTGGGGCCAACGTCCTGACTTTC.

The V call is TRBV5-1, the J call TRBJ2-5, with D unclear. The germline V gene encodes CDR1 SGHRS and CDR2 YFSETQ. CDR3 length: 11 amino acids. V was clipped by 3 bases and J by 5 bases, with 5 bases between them. This CDR3 is CASSYTETQYF. CDR3 in DNA: TGCGCCAGCAGCTACACGGAGACCCAGTACTTC.

This chain uses TRBV19 with TRBJ1-1, with TRBD1 as a possible D gene (6 bases). Germline CDR1 reads LNHDA; CDR2 reads SQIVND (reference sequence). This CDR3 has 14 residues. V was pared by 5 bases and J by 2 bases, with 12 bases between. The CDR3 DNA sequence: TGTGCCAGTAGTGGGGGACAAATTAACACTGAAGCTTTCTTT. Translation: CASSGGQINTEAFF.

V is TRBV5-4 and J is TRBJ1-1; 7 bases agree with TRBD1. The CDR3 is 12 amino acids. V shed 3 bases, J shed 6 bases, and the junction held 2 bases outside the gene matches. Germline-derived CDR1 and CDR2 are SGHNT and YYREEE (reference sequence). The CDR3 coding sequence is TGTGCCAGCAGCTCACAGGGGCCTGAAGCTTTCTTT. Protein sequence: CASSSQGPEAFF.

The genes are TRBV2 and TRBJ1-1; no clear D gene. This CDR3 region has 14 residues. With 1 base removed from V and 3 bases from J, the gap between germline ends came to 9 bases. Germline V CDR1 and CDR2: SNHLY, FYNNEI. The CDR3 DNA reads as TGTGCCAGCAGTGAAGGCGGCGGGTACACTGAAGCTTTCTTT. Translating it yields CASSEGGGYTEAFF.

The chain uses TRBV7-2 and TRBJ2-1; 9 bases align to TRBD1. The trim removed 5 bases at V and 6 bases at J, leaving 14 bases unmatched. There are 17 residues in the CDR3. Germline V lookup: CDR1 SGHTA, CDR2 FQGNSA. Written as DNA, the CDR3 is TGTGCCAGCAGCCCCCCTACCGGGACAGGGAGAAGCAATGAGCAGTTCTTC. This sequence encodes CASSPPTGTGRSNEQFF.

The V and J genes are TRBV9 and TRBJ2-1; unclear D gene. This CDR3 spans 15 amino acids. Per germline, CDR1 SGDLS and CDR2 YYNGEE. The ends were cut back, 0 bases at V and 4 bases at J, with 11 bases in the middle. CDR3 nucleotides: TGTGCCAGCAGCGTAGCTGGGCAGGCTTACAATGAGCAGTTCTTC. It specifies CASSVAGQAYNEQFF.

This clone was detected only once. The rearrangement links TRBV4-1 to TRBJ1-1, with D maybe TRBD1 (5 bases). Trimming took 1 base from V and 1 from J, leaving 13 bases between them. This CDR3 is built from 16 residues. Germline loops: CDR1 MGHRA, CDR2 YSYEKL. This CDR3 is CASSQVQGKGNTEAFF. The CDR3 DNA sequence: TGCGCCAGCAGCCAAGTTCAGGGAAAGGGGAACACTGAAGCTTTCTTT.

As for this clone: This specimen includes other DNA sequences encoding the same CDR3. The rearrangement joins TRBV7-2 to TRBJ2-3, with 7 bases lining up with TRBD2. CDR1 and CDR2 from the germline V gene are SGHTA and FQGNSA. CDR3 length: 15 amino acids. The V segment lost 0 bases and the J segment 4 bases; nucleotides outside the gene matches: 4. The CDR3 bases are TGTGCCAGCAGCTTAGCTGGACTAGTTGCAGATACGCAGTATTTT. Encoded protein: CASSLAGLVADTQYF.

The V call is TRBV6-5, the J call TRBJ1-2; D call uncertain. Germline CDR1 and CDR2: MNHEY and SVGAGI. The V end lost 2 bases, the J end lost 0 bases, and 4 bases lay between the germline ends. The CDR3 loop spans 13 amino acids. CDR3 bases: TGTGCCAGCAGTTACGACCCTAACTATGGCTACACCTTC. Translating it yields CASSYDPNYGYTF.

The table lists this clone with a few counts. This CDR3 is CASSEFASVAGELFF. CDR3 sequence (DNA): TGTGCCAGCAGTGAGTTTGCTAGCGTGGCCGGGGAGCTGTTTTTT. The gene calls are TRBV2 and TRBJ2-2; D perhaps matches TRBD2 (6 bases). Per germline, CDR1 SNHLY and CDR2 FYNNEI. V was shortened by 3 bases and J by 6 bases, with 14 bases between the two germline ends. The CDR3 sequence is 15 residues long.

The rearrangement links TRBV16 to TRBJ2-3; TRBD2 might be the D (5 bases). V lost 4 bases and J 6 bases, leaving 14 bases between the germline ends. CDR3 size: 14 residues. Germline CDR1 reads KGHSY; CDR2 reads FQNENV. As DNA, the CDR3 is TGTGCCAGCAGCCGCCCGAGACGCGGGGATACGCAGTATTTT. Its protein is CASSRPRRGDTQYF.

This chain connects TRBV7-8 to TRBJ2-7; TRBD1 might be the D (7 bases). This CDR3 is 15 amino acids long. Per germline, CDR1 SGHVS and CDR2 FQNEAQ. V lost 6 bases to trimming and J lost 0 bases, with 15 bases between them. In DNA, the CDR3 is TGTGCCAGCAGACGGGGGACAGTGACCTCCTACGAGCAGTACTTC. It is translated as CASRRGTVTSYEQYF.

V is TRBV6-2 or TRBV6-3 and J is TRBJ1-5; D is perhaps TRBD1 (6 bases). The CDR3 length is 14 residues. The germline V gene encodes CDR1 MNHEY and CDR2 SVGEGT. The V end lost 6 bases, the J end lost 3 bases, and 12 bases lay between the germline ends. The CDR3 protein is CASSPRGNNQPQHF. The CDR3 bases are TGTGCCAGCAGCCCCAGGGGAAACAATCAGCCCCAGCATTTT.

The rearrangement links TRBV15 to TRBJ1-2; the match to TRBD1 covers 8 bases. The CDR3 consists of 15 residues. In germline, CDR1 is LNHNV, CDR2 YYDKDF (reference sequence). Unmatched junction bases numbered 10, after V lost 3 bases and J lost 7 bases. In nucleotides, the CDR3 is TGTGCCACCAGCAGTGATCAGGGGGCCGTCCGTGGCTACACCTTC. It specifies CATSSDQGAVRGYTF.

V and J are TRBV12-3 or TRBV12-4 and TRBJ2-3; D may correspond to TRBD1 or TRBD2 (5 bases each). Between the trimmed V and J ends, which lost 4 bases and 5 bases, there was a span of 10 bases. The CDR3 sequence is 13 residues long. The CDR3 DNA reads as TGTGCCAGCAGTTCGATGGGGGAAGATACGCAGTATTTT. This codes for CASSSMGEDTQYF.

This chain uses TRBV3-1 (or the pseudogene TRBV3-2) with TRBJ1-6; D remains unclear. This CDR3 is built from 13 residues. Trimming took 9 bases from V and 8 from J, leaving 14 bases between them. Germline V gene data show CDR1 as LGHDT and CDR2 as YNNKEL (reference sequence). The DNA for the CDR3 is TGTGCCAGTAAAGGGCCTGTAGATTCACCCCTCCACTTT. Translation gives CASKGPVDSPLHF.

This chain uses TRBV5-1 with TRBJ1-4; no definite D call. CDR1 and CDR2 (germline): SGHRS, YFSETQ. This CDR3 has 12 residues. Trimming took off 0 bases at V and 6 bases at J, with 3 bases between the two ends. CDR3 DNA: TGCGCCAGCAGCTTGGAGGATGAAAAACTGTTTTTT. As protein: CASSLEDEKLFF.

This clone is medium-sized in the sample. V usage is TRBV5-1 and J usage is TRBJ1-2; D is possibly TRBD1 (5 bases). V lost 3 bases and J lost 6, with 24 bases in between. This CDR3 has 17 amino acids. Germline CDR1 and CDR2: SGHRS and YFSETQ. CDR3 sequence (DNA): TGCGCCAGCAGCTCACCACCACAGGTTGGGTATGAGAATGGCTACACCTTC. Translation gives CASSSPPQVGYENGYTF.

The J gene is TRBJ2-7, the V gene TRBV27, with D possibly TRBD2 on 6 matching bases. The CDR3 sequence is 15 residues long. V lost 3 bases to trimming and J lost 0 bases, with 12 bases between them. Germline assignment: CDR1 MNHEY and CDR2 SMNVEV (reference sequence). The CDR3 region is CASSFRGSYSYEQYF. CDR3 in DNA: TGTGCCAGCAGTTTTCGGGGGTCCTACTCCTACGAGCAGTACTTC.

The chain recombines TRBV6-5 with TRBJ1-4; D perhaps matches TRBD1 (6 bases). The CDR3 has 13 amino acids. Trimming stripped 0 bases from V and 12 bases from J, with 11 bases between. Germline CDR1 reads MNHEY; CDR2 reads SVGAGI. The CDR3 reads CASSYSAGAELFF. The CDR3 bases are TGTGCCAGCAGTTACTCAGCAGGGGCGGAACTGTTTTTT.

The rearrangement links TRBV7-9 to TRBJ1-2; a weak D match, TRBD1 (5 bases). The germline gives CDR1 SEHNR, CDR2 FQNEAQ (reference sequence). CDR3 length equals 16 residues. Trimming stripped 0 bases from V and 4 bases from J, with 15 bases between. The CDR3 region is CASSLALTEKFYGYTF. Here the CDR3 DNA reads TGTGCCAGCAGCTTAGCGTTGACAGAAAAATTCTATGGCTACACCTTC.

The chain combines TRBV6-5 with TRBJ1-2; D remains ambiguous. Trimming removed 6 bases from V and 4 bases from J, with 12 bases in between. The CDR3 consists of 13 residues. CDR1 MNHEY and CDR2 SVGAGI come from the germline V gene. CDR3 bases: TGTGCCAGCAGCTCCGACGGAAGCTATGGCTACACCTTC. Translated: CASSSDGSYGYTF.

The V and J genes are TRBV27 and TRBJ2-2; 9 bases fit TRBD2. Germline CDR1 reads MNHEY; CDR2 reads SMNVEV (reference sequence). The CDR3 totals 17 residues. V was pared by 2 bases and J by 5 bases, with 9 bases of the junction left unmatched. In nucleotides, the CDR3 is TGTGCCAGCAGTTTACTCGGCGGGGGGGCGGATACCGGGGAGCTGTTTTTT. Translation: CASSLLGGGADTGELFF.

V usage is TRBV4-1 and J usage is TRBJ1-2; TRBD1 matches at 7 bases. The CDR3 is 15 residues long. Germline CDR1 MGHRA, CDR2 YSYEKL. Trimming took 4 bases from V and 7 from J; bases not matched to a gene: 12. CDR3 amino acids: CASSLTDRESLGYTF. The CDR3 DNA reads TGCGCCAGCAGCCTAACAGACAGGGAGTCACTTGGCTACACCTTC.